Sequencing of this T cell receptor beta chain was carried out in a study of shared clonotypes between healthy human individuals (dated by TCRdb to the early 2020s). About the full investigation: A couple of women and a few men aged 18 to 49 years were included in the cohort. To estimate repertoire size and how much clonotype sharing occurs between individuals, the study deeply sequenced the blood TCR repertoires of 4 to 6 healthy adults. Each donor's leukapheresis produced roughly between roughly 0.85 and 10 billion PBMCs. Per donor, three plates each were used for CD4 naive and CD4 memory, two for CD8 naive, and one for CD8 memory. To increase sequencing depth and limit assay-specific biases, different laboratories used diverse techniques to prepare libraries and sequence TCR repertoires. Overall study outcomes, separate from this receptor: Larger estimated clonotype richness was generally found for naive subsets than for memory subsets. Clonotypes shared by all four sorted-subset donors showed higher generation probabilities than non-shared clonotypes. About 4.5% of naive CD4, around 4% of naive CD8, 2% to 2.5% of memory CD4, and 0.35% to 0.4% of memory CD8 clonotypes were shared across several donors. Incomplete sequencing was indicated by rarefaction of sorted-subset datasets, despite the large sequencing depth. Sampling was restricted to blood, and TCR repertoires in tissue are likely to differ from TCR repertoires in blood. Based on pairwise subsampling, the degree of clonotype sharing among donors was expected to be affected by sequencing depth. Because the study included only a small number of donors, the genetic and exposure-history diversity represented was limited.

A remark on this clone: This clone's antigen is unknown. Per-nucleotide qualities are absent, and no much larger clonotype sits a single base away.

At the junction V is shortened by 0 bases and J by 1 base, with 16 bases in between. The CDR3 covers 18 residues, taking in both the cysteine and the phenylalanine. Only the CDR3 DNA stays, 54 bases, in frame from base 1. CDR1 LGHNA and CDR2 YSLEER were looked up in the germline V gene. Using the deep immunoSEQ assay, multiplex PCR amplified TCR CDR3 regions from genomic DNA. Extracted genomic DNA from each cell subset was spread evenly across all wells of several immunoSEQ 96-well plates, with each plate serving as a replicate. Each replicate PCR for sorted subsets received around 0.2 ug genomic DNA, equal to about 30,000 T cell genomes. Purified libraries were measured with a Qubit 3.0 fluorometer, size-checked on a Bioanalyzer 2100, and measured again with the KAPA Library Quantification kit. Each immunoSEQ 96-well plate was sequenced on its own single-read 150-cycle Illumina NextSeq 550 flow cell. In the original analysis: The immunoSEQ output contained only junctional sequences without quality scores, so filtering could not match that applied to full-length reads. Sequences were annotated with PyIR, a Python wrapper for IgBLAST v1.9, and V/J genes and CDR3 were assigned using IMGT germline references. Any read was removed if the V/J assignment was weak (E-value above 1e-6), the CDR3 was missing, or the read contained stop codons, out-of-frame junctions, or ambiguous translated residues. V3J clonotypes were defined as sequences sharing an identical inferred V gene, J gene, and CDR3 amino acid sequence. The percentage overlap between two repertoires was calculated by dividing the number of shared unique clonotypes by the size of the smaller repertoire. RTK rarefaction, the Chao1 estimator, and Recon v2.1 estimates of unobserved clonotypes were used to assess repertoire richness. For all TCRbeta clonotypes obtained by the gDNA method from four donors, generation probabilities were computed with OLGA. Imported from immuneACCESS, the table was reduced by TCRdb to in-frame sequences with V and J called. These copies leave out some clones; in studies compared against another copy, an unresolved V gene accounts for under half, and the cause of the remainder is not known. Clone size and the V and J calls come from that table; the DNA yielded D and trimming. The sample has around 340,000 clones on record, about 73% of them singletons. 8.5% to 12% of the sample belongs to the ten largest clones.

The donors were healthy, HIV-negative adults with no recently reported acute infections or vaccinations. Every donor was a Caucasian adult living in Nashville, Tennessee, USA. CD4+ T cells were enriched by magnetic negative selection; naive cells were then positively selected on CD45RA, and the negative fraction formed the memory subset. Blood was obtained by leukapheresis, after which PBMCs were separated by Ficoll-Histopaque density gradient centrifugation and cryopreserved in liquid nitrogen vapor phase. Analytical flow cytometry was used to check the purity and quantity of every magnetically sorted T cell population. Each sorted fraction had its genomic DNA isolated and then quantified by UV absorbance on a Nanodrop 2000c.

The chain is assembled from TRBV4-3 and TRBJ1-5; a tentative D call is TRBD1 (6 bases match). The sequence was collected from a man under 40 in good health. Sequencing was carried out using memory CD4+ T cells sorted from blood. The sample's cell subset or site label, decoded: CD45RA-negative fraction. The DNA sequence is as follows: TGCGCCAGCAGCCAAGAATGGGGTAGGGGGATGAGCAATCAGCCCCAGCATTTT. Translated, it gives CASSQEWGRGMSNQPQHF.